This T cell receptor beta chain appears in the sequencing data of a study of T cell repertoires in cytomegalovirus infection. Regarding this clonotype: As yet, its antigen is unknown.

CDR3 size: 15 residues. Looked up from germline, CDR1 is LGHNA and CDR2 is YNFKEQ. V lost 4 bases and J lost 5, with 15 bases in between. Study results and limitations: The response measured ex vivo was dominated by TCR beta clonotypes (HLA-C-restricted and CMV-specific).

TCRdb ran MiXCR on the reads and lists one entry per CDR3 protein. The sample has fewer than 550,000 distinct CDR3 sequences; about 15% are singletons. The chain recombines TRBV4-2 with TRBJ2-1, with D possibly matching TRBD2 (6 bases). Input material: CD8+ T cells from PBMCs. The clonotype was recovered from a human donor in good health (CMV status not recorded). Some clones in this sample may be carry-over from other donors' samples. As DNA, the CDR3 is TGTGCCAGCAGCCTCTTAAGGACTACGAACAATGAGCAGTTCTTC. Residues: CASSLLRTTNNEQFF.